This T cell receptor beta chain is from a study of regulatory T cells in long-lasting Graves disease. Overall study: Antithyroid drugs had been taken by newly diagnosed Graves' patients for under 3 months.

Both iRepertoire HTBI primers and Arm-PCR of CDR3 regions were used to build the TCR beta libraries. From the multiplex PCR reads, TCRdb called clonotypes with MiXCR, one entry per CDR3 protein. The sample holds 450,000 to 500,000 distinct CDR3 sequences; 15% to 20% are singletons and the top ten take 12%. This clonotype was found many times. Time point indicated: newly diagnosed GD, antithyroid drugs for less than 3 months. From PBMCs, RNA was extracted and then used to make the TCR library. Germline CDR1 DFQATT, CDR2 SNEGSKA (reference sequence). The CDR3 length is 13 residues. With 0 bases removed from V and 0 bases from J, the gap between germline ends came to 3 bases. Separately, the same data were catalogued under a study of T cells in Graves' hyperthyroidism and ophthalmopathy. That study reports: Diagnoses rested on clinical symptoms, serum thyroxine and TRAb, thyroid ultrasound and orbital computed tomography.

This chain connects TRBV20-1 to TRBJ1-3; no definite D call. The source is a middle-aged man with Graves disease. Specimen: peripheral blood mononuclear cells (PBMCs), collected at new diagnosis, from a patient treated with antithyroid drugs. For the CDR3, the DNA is TGCAGTGCTAGAGACGGCTCTGGAAACACCATATATTTT. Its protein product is CSARDGSGNTIYF.